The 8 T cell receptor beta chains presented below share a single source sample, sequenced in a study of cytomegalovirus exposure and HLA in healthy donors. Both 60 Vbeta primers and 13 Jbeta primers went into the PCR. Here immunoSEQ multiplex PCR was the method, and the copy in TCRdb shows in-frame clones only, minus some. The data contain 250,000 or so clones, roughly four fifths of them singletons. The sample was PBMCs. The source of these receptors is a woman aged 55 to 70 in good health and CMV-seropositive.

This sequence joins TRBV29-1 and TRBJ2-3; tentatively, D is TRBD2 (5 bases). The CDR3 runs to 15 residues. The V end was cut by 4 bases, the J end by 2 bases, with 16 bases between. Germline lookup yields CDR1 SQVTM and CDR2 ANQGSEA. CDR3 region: CSVVLWQRPTDTQYF. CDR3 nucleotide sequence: TGCAGCGTTGTCCTGTGGCAGCGGCCCACAGATACGCAGTATTTT.

CDR3 loop: CASSQGQGKGKLFF. The CDR3 DNA sequence: TGTGCCAGCAGTCAGGGACAGGGGAAGGGAAAACTGTTTTTT. The chain recombines TRBV2 with TRBJ1-4; 10 bases match TRBD1. V lost 5 bases to trimming and J lost 10 bases; unmatched junction nucleotides: 7. CDR3 length equals 14 residues. CDR1 is SNHLY and CDR2 is FYNNEI in the germline V gene.

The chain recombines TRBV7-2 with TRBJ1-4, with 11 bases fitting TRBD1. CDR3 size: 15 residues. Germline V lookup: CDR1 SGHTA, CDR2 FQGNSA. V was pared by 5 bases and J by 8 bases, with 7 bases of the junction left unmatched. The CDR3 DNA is TGTGCCAGCAGCCTACGGACAGGGGGCAGGGAAAAACTGTTTTTT. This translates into CASSLRTGGREKLFF.

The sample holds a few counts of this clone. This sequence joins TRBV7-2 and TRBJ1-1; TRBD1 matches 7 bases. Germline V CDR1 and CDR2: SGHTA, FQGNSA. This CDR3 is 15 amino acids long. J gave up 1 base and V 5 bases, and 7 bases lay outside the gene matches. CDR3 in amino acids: CASSTPSGGNTEAFF. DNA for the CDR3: TGTGCCAGCAGCACCCCGTCAGGGGGGAACACTGAAGCTTTCTTT.

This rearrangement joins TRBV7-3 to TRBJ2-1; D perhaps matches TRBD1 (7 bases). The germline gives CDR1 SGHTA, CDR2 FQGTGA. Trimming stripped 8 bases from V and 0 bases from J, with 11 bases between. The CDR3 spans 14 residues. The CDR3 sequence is CASRRDSSYNEQFF. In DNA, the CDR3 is TGTGCCAGCCGGCGGGACAGCTCCTACAATGAGCAGTTCTTC.

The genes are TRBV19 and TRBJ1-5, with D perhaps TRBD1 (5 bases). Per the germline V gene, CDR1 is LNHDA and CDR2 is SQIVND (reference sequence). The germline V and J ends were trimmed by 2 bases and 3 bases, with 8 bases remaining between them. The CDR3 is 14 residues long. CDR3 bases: TGTGCCAGTAGTATAAGGGACTTCAATCAGCCCCAGCATTTT. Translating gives CASSIRDFNQPQHF. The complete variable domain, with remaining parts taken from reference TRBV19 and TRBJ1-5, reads DGGITQSPKYLFRKEGQNVTLSCEQNLNHDAMYWYRQDPGQGLRLIYYSQIVNDFQKGDIAEGYSVSREKKESFPLTVTSAQKNPTAFYLCASSIRDFNQPQHFGDGTRLSIL.

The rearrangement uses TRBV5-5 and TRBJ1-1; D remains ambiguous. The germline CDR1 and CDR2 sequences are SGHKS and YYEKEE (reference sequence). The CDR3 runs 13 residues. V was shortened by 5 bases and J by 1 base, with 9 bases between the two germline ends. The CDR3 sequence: CASRYPGNTEAFF. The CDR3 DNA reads TGTGCCAGCAGGTACCCGGGGAACACTGAAGCTTTCTTT.

The CDR3 spells CASSLVQGKRNTEAFF. The CDR3 coding sequence is TGTGCCAGCAGCTTAGTTCAGGGAAAGAGGAACACTGAAGCTTTCTTT. The chain employs TRBV7-9 and TRBJ1-1; possible D gene TRBD1, 5 bases. CDR3 length equals 16 residues. In germline, CDR1 is SEHNR, CDR2 FQNEAQ (reference sequence). Trimming took 1 base from V and 1 from J, leaving 13 bases between them.